This T cell receptor (beta chain) was recovered during a study of blood T cell repertoires in COVID-19. Overall study context: Some COVID-19 samples were acute and others convalescent; all came from the United States, Italy and Spain. Sources were T cells, B-cell-depleted T cells, or PBMCs; the material itself was cDNA or gDNA.

Seattle cases were enrolled at active infection and followed longitudinally. Per the original methods: Reference gene primer amplification yielded estimated nucleated cell counts. The assay was immunoSEQ multiplex PCR, and TCRdb's table has in-frame clones only and misses some. V and J calls and clone size are given by that table; D and trimming were obtained from the DNA. The table lists about 420,000 clones, about 87% of them singletons, with about 0.91% in the top ten. The CDR3 loop spans 15 amino acids. Trimming removed 6 bases from V and 0 bases from J, with 15 bases in between. Germline CDR1 MNHEY, CDR2 SVGAGI.

The chain carries TRBV6-5 and TRBJ2-7; D is possibly TRBD2 (7 bases). The sample taken for sequencing was peripheral blood. The sequence was collected from a man aged 18 to 29 with COVID-19, enrolled during active disease. The CDR3 here is CASRPQGGGSYEQYF. The DNA for the CDR3 is TGTGCCAGCAGGCCACAGGGCGGGGGCTCCTACGAGCAGTACTTC.